The 4 T cell receptor beta chains in this list originate from one sample, sequenced in a study of cytomegalovirus exposure and HLA in healthy donors. Amplification used 60 Vbeta primers and 13 Jbeta primers. Profiling relied on immunoSEQ multiplex PCR, and the TCRdb table lists in-frame clones only, not all of them. In all, the sample yields 35,000 to 45,000 clones. The source material was PBMCs. Source of these receptors: a man aged 40-49 years in good health and CMV-seropositive.

The chain joins TRBV27 to TRBJ2-7; maybe TRBD2 (5 bases). V was shortened by 5 bases and J by 5 bases, with 16 bases between the two germline ends. The V gene's germline CDR1 is MNHEY and CDR2 SMNVEV (reference sequence). The CDR3 consists of 14 residues. In nucleotides, the CDR3 is TGTGCCAGCAGTCCCCGGGCCGCGGAGGACGAGCAGTACTTC. The encoded protein is CASSPRAAEDEQYF.

The chain has TRBV19 and TRBJ2-1, with a tentative D call TRBD1 (5 bases). The germline V gene encodes CDR1 LNHDA and CDR2 SQIVND (reference sequence). Trimming took 3 bases from V and 3 from J, leaving 12 bases between them. The CDR3 runs to 15 residues. CDR3: CASSMFSGIYNEQFF. CDR3 nucleotide sequence: TGTGCCAGTAGTATGTTTTCAGGGATCTACAATGAGCAGTTCTTC.

The genes are TRBV19 and TRBJ1-5; 9 bases fit TRBD1. The V and J ends lost 0 bases and 6 bases, in that order; junction bases with no gene match: 9. CDR3 length equals 17 residues. The V gene's germline CDR1 is LNHDA and CDR2 SQIVND (reference sequence). CDR3 protein: CASSIDRGQGTGQPQHF. CDR3 nucleotide sequence: TGTGCCAGTAGTATAGATCGAGGACAGGGGACGGGTCAGCCCCAGCATTTT.

The gene calls are TRBV5-4 and TRBJ2-1, with D possibly matching TRBD2 (6 bases). The V and J ends lost 3 bases and 2 bases respectively, with 12 bases between them. Germline V gives CDR1 SGHNT, CDR2 YYREEE (reference sequence). The CDR3 is made up of 15 amino acids. CDR3 DNA: TGTGCCAGCAGCTCGCAGTCGGGAGCCTACAATGAGCAGTTCTTC. This encodes CASSSQSGAYNEQFF.